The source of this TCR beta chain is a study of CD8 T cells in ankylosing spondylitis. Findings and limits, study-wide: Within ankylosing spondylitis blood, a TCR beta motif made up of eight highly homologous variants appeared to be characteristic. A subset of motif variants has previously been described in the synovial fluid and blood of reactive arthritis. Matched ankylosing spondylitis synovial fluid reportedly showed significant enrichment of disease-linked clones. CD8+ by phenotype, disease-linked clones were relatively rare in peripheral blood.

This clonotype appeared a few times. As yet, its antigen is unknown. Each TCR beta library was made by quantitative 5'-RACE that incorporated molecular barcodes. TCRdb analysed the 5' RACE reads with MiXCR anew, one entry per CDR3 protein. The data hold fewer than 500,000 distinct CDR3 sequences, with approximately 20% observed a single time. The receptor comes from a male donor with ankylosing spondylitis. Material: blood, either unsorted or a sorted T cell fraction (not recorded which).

CDR3 region: CASSHLRTGDIYNEQFF. CDR3 coding DNA: TGTGCCAGCAGCCATCTTCGGACAGGGGATATCTACAATGAGCAGTTCTTC. V usage is TRBV14 and J usage is TRBJ2-1; 9 positions agree with TRBD1. CDR1 and CDR2 from the germline V gene are SGHDN and FVKESK. CDR3 length: 17 residues. V was pared by 3 bases and J by 3 bases, with 9 bases of the junction left unmatched.